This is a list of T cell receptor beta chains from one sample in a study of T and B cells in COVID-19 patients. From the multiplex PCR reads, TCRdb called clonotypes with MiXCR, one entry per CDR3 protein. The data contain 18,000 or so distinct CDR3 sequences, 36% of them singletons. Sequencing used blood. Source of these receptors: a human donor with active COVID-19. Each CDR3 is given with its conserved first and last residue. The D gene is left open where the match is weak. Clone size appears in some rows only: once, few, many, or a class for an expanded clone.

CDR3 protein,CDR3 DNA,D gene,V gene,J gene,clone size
CATSRDSVRQGETQYF,TGTGCCACCAGCAGAGATTCAGTGAGACAGGGGGAGACCCAGTACTTC,TRBD1,TRBV15,TRBJ2-5,few
CSALDRRGTGELFF,TGCAGCGCTTTAGACAGACGCGGGACCGGGGAGCTGTTTTTT,.,TRBV29-1,TRBJ2-2,medium-sized
CASSLGRIRGNTIYF,TGTGCCAGCAGCTTAGGTAGGATTCGTGGAAACACCATATATTTT,.,TRBV7-9,TRBJ1-3,.
CASSLHPRTQGGSQPQHF,TGCGCCAGCAGCCTACACCCAAGGACACAGGGAGGGAGTCAGCCCCAGCATTTT,.,TRBV5-1,TRBJ1-5,.
CASSLEVSYGYTF,TGTGCCAGCAGCTTGGAGGTTAGCTATGGCTACACCTTC,.,TRBV7-2,TRBJ1-2,medium-sized
CASSSGRGGYEQYF,TGTGCCAGCAGCTCCGGGCGGGGGGGATACGAGCAGTACTTC,TRBD2,TRBV7-9,TRBJ2-7,once
CASSLWGSNYGYTF,TGTGCCAGCAGTTTATGGGGGTCTAACTATGGCTACACCTTC,.,TRBV27,TRBJ1-2,few
CASTRVGFWSYTF,TGTGCCAGCACAAGGGTGGGGTTTTGGAGCTACACCTTC,.,TRBV13,TRBJ1-2,few
CASSKYPGGRAWLYNEQFF,TGTGCCAGTAGTAAGTATCCGGGAGGCAGGGCATGGCTCTACAATGAGCAGTTCTTC,TRBD2,TRBV19,TRBJ2-1,medium-sized
CASTPRGTQETQYF,TGTGCCAGCACGCCTAGAGGAACCCAAGAGACCCAGTACTTC,.,TRBV6-5,TRBJ2-5,.
CASFPFGQGREKLFF,TGTGCCAGCTTTCCGTTTGGACAGGGTCGAGAAAAACTGTTTTTT,TRBD1,TRBV6-1,TRBJ1-4,medium-sized
CASSRTGGDYNEQFF,TGTGCCAGCAGCCGGACAGGGGGCGACTACAATGAGCAGTTCTTC,TRBD1,TRBV12-3/TRBV12-4,TRBJ2-1,few
CASSFIKTGELFF,TGTGCCAGCAGTTTTATAAAAACCGGGGAGCTGTTTTTT,.,TRBV27,TRBJ2-2,.
CASSPPGIGGYTF,TGTGCCAGCAGCCCCCCCGGGATCGGCGGCTACACCTTC,.,TRBV13,TRBJ1-2,few
CIWGGLGQPQHF,TGTATATGGGGGGGATTAGGGCAGCCCCAGCATTTT,.,TRBV7-3,TRBJ1-5,.
CASSLAGVNGYTF,TGTGCCAGCAGCTTGGCAGGGGTGAATGGCTACACCTTC,.,TRBV5-6,TRBJ1-2,few
CASSYGRIYEQYF,TGTGCCAGCAGTTACGGGCGGATTTACGAGCAGTACTTC,.,TRBV6-5,TRBJ2-7,.
CASSRTRDPQLNEQFF,TGTGCCAGCAGTCGAACCCGGGACCCCCAGTTGAATGAGCAGTTCTTC,.,TRBV6-5,TRBJ2-1,medium-sized
CASRQAGGRSNQPQHF,TGTGCCAGCAGACAAGCAGGGGGCCGTAGCAATCAGCCCCAGCATTTT,TRBD1,TRBV6-5,TRBJ1-5,.
CASSSWGVQPQHF,TGTGCCAGCAGTTCCTGGGGCGTTCAGCCCCAGCATTTT,.,TRBV27,TRBJ1-5,.
CASSPLKGQARGTGELFF,TGTGCCAGTAGTCCTTTGAAAGGACAGGCCCGGGGCACCGGGGAGCTGTTTTTT,TRBD1,TRBV19,TRBJ2-2,medium-sized
CASSQFDTREQYF,TGTGCCAGCAGCCAGTTCGACACTAGGGAGCAGTACTTC,.,TRBV6-5,TRBJ2-7,.
CASSWERGGLYF,TGTGCCAGCAGTTGGGAGCGGGGGGGCTTGTACTTC,TRBD2,TRBV6-6,TRBJ2-4,few
CASSIDSGGALEQFF,TGTGCCAGTAGTATCGACAGCGGGGGGGCTCTCGAGCAGTTCTTC,TRBD2,TRBV19,TRBJ2-1,many
CSATYRLETQYF,TGCAGTGCTACCTACAGGCTCGAGACCCAGTACTTC,.,TRBV20-1,TRBJ2-5,.
CASSELTGDAYGYTF,TGCGCCAGCAGTGAGCTGACAGGGGATGCCTATGGCTACACCTTC,TRBD1,TRBV10-1,TRBJ1-2,.
CSVYTGGFGYTF,TGCAGCGTATATACAGGGGGCTTTGGCTACACCTTC,TRBD1,TRBV29-1,TRBJ1-2,few
CASSYSRAGGAGGQVDEQFF,TGTGCCAGCAGTTACTCAAGGGCAGGGGGCGCCGGTGGACAGGTAGATGAGCAGTTCTTC,TRBD1,TRBV6-6,TRBJ2-1,.
CASSSSWRGGQGPETQYF,TGTGCCAGCAGTTCCAGCTGGCGGGGGGGCCAAGGTCCGGAGACCCAGTACTTC,TRBD2,TRBV12-3/TRBV12-4,TRBJ2-5,few
CASGKVRSPLHF,TGTGCCAGCGGGAAGGTTAGGTCACCCCTCCACTTT,.,TRBV6-5,TRBJ1-6,medium-sized
CASTTGRTVNTEAFF,TGTGCCAGTACCACCGGACGGACCGTAAACACTGAAGCTTTCTTT,.,TRBV19,TRBJ1-1,medium-sized
CASSFIPYTTYEQYF,TGTGCCAGCAGCTTTATCCCCTACACAACCTACGAGCAGTACTTC,.,TRBV11-1,TRBJ2-7,.
CASSLGQLQETQYF,TGCGCCAGCAGCTTGGGGCAGCTCCAAGAGACCCAGTACTTC,.,TRBV5-1,TRBJ2-5,once
CASSYRDNEKLFF,TGTGCCAGCAGTTATAGGGATAATGAAAAACTGTTTTTT,.,TRBV6-5,TRBJ1-4,.
CASSIGGAQETQYF,TGTGCCAGTAGTATAGGCGGGGCCCAAGAGACCCAGTACTTC,.,TRBV19,TRBJ2-5,many
CASIATPGQGRDGYTF,TGTGCCAGTATCGCTACACCGGGACAGGGGAGGGACGGCTACACCTTC,TRBD1,TRBV19,TRBJ1-2,many
CASRRGQEETQYF,TGTGCCAGTAGGCGAGGTCAAGAAGAGACCCAGTACTTC,.,TRBV19,TRBJ2-5,few
CASSIRPTGGNSPLHF,TGTGCCAGTAGTATCCGGCCGACAGGAGGAAATTCACCCCTCCACTTT,.,TRBV19,TRBJ1-6,medium-sized
CASSIRDRATEAFF,TGTGCCAGTAGTATCCGGGACAGGGCCACTGAAGCTTTCTTT,TRBD1,TRBV19,TRBJ1-1,few
CASTLRGDEQYF,TGTGCCAGCACCCTAAGGGGGGACGAGCAGTACTTC,.,TRBV6-5,TRBJ2-7,medium-sized
CASVGGSPYSNQPQHF,TGTGCCAGCGTCGGGGGCAGCCCTTATAGCAATCAGCCCCAGCATTTT,.,TRBV12-3/TRBV12-4,TRBJ1-5,.
CASSPGVGNQPQHF,TGTGCCAGCTCACCAGGGGTTGGCAATCAGCCCCAGCATTTT,.,TRBV18,TRBJ1-5,.
CASSDGTSGGADTQYF,TGTGCCAGCAGTGACGGGACTAGCGGGGGGGCCGATACGCAGTATTTT,TRBD2,TRBV6-4,TRBJ2-3,once
CASPEEETQYF,TGTGCCAGCCCTGAGGAAGAGACCCAGTACTTC,.,TRBV6-4,TRBJ2-5,few
CASSLGAYGYTF,TGTGCCAGCAGTTTAGGGGCGTATGGCTACACCTTC,.,TRBV12-3/TRBV12-4,TRBJ1-2,.
CASSLQQSNSPLHF,TGTGCCAGCAGTTTGCAACAGTCTAATTCACCCCTCCACTTT,.,TRBV28,TRBJ1-6,.
CASSQGQGETEAFF,TGCGCCAGCAGCCAGGGACAGGGGGAAACTGAAGCTTTCTTT,TRBD1,TRBV5-6,TRBJ1-1,.
CASSVEGADAYGYTF,TGTGCCAGCAGTGTGGAGGGCGCGGACGCATATGGCTACACCTTC,.,TRBV6-1,TRBJ1-2,few
CASSLSTVTDTQYF,TGTGCCAGCAGTTTATCCACCGTTACAGATACGCAGTATTTT,.,TRBV12-3/TRBV12-4,TRBJ2-3,many
CASRPGGVGTEAFF,TGTGCCAGCAGGCCCGGGGGCGTAGGCACTGAAGCTTTCTTT,.,TRBV27,TRBJ1-1,.
CASSLPGSNYGYTF,TGTGCCAGTAGTTTACCGGGCTCTAACTATGGCTACACCTTC,.,TRBV19,TRBJ1-2,.
CASSPGGGPRTGELFF,TGTGCCAGCAGTCCCGGGGGGGGGCCGCGGACCGGGGAGCTGTTTTTT,TRBD2,TRBV6-5,TRBJ2-2,many
CATSRDLAVNSPLHF,TGTGCCACCAGCAGAGATTTGGCAGTTAATTCACCCCTCCACTTT,.,TRBV15,TRBJ1-6,.
CASKPGHLNTEAFF,TGTGCCAGCAAGCCCGGACACTTGAACACTGAAGCTTTCTTT,.,TRBV6-1,TRBJ1-1,.
CASSLGLAVAFAYEQYF,TGTGCCAGCAGCCTCGGACTAGCCGTGGCCTTTGCCTACGAGCAGTACTTC,TRBD2,TRBV14,TRBJ2-7,few
CASSSEAGRAQYF,TGTGCCAGCAGTTCGGAGGCGGGGAGGGCCCAGTACTTC,TRBD2,TRBV28,TRBJ2-5,.
CASSPLPGLSTDTQYF,TGTGCCAGTAGTCCCCTCCCGGGGCTTAGCACAGATACGCAGTATTTT,.,TRBV19,TRBJ2-3,medium-sized
CASSRLLTGGGSEQFF,TGTGCCAGCAGCCGATTATTGACAGGGGGCGGGAGTGAGCAGTTCTTC,TRBD1,TRBV5-4,TRBJ2-1,few